Reported below is one T cell receptor beta chain. No treatment had been given to any patient before thyroid surgery. The data stem from a study of metastatic and nonmetastatic thyroid tumors. Whole-study context: Malignant thyroid and benign thyroid patients provided blood and tumor or nodule tissue whose repertoires were compared.

Deletions cut 3 bases from V and 8 bases from J, with 11 bases between. CDR3 length: 12 amino acids. The germline V gene has CDR1 DFQATT and CDR2 SNEGSKA (reference sequence). Per the original methods: A papillary thyroid cancer distant-metastasis classifier was built from CDR3 differences across clinicopathological groups. Using MiXCR, TCRdb reanalyzed the PCR reads. The V and J calls reflect TCRdb's pipeline rather than the authors' work. This table has 30,000 to 40,000 clones, around a third appearing once. Sequenced input: tumor tissue. The genes are TRBV20-1 and TRBJ2-1, with D maybe TRBD1 (6 bases). This TCR came from a female donor with papillary thyroid cancer or a benign thyroid nodule (not recorded which). Some clones in this sample may be carry-over from other donors' samples. CDR3 region: CSARGAGDEQFF. The CDR3 DNA sequence: TGCAGTGCTAGGGGGGCGGGTGATGAGCAGTTCTTC.